The T cell receptor beta chain described here comes from a study of blood T cell repertoires in COVID-19. Study-wide context: T cells, B-cell-depleted T cells, or PBMCs supplied cDNA or gDNA.

Here immunoSEQ multiplex PCR was the method, and the copy in TCRdb shows in-frame clones only, minus some. The sample contains approximately 180,000 clones, 70% to 85% of which appear only once. CDR3 length: 15 amino acids. Germline V lookup: CDR1 KGHDR, CDR2 SFDVKD. Trimming took 3 bases from V and 9 from J; bases not matched to a gene: 8. Participants reported their clinical history, and cohort assignment relied on those reports. Cohort 3 recovered donors had two negative PCRs, clearance, or symptom resolution. Only one count was recorded for this clone. The sequence was obtained from a woman aged 45-59 years who had recovered from COVID-19. The sample comprised PBMCs or T cells enriched from blood (not recorded which). The V and J genes are TRBV24-1 and TRBJ2-1, with 9 bases lining up with TRBD2. CDR3 protein: CATSDPEREVSEQFF. The CDR3 bases are TGTGCCACCAGTGATCCTGAGCGGGAGGTCAGTGAGCAGTTCTTC.